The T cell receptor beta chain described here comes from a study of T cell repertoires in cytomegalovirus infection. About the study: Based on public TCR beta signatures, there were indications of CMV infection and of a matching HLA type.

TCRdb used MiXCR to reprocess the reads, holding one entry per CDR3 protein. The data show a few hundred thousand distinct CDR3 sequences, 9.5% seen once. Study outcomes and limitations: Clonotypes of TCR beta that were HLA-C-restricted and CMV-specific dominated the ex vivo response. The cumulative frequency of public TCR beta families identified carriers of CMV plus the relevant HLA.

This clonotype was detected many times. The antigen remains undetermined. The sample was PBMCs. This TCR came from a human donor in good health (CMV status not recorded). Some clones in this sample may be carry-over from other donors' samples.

The CDR3 sequence is CASSADRAREAFF. The CDR3 DNA reads as TGTGCCAGCAGCGCCGACAGGGCCCGTGAAGCTTTCTTT. The genes are TRBV5-4 and TRBJ1-1; 7 bases line up with TRBD1. The germline gives CDR1 SGHNT, CDR2 YYREEE (reference sequence). The CDR3 loop spans 13 amino acids. V lost 4 bases, J lost 7 bases, and 7 bases stayed unmatched.